This T cell receptor beta chain was identified in a study of sequential checkpoint blockade in melanoma. At the level of the study: Patients were randomized 1:1 to nivolumab-then-ipilimumab or ipilimumab-then-nivolumab first-line.

Libraries were prepared by immunoSEQ multiplex PCR; TCRdb keeps only in-frame clonotypes and omits some of them. The table has about 30,000 clones, 60% to 80% seen once. CDR1 and CDR2 from the germline V gene are LGHNA and YSLEER. After removal of 0 bases from V and 0 bases from J, the junction contained 11 bases not matched to a gene. This CDR3 has 19 residues. The treatment is: randomized to nivolumab then ipilimumab (arm A) or the reverse (arm B). No patient had prior DNA-damaging chemotherapy. PBMC sorting kept live CD3+CD8+ cells without CD19 or CD56. This TCR derives from a human donor with melanoma. Specimen: CD8+ T cells sorted from blood (inferred from file names), collected from a patient given nivolumab and ipilimumab in sequence. This rearrangement joins TRBV4-3 to TRBJ2-4; 7 bases line up with TRBD1. The CDR3 loop reads CASSQDSQGKLLAKNIQYF. As DNA, the CDR3 is TGCGCCAGCAGCCAAGATTCACAGGGGAAGCTCCTAGCCAAAAACATTCAGTACTTC.